These 21 T cell receptor beta chains were sequenced from one sample in a study of beta chain features in type 1 diabetes. The entirety of the isolated RNA underwent reverse transcription, so expressed TCRB transcripts were sequenced. Clones were sequenced by immunoSEQ multiplex PCR, and TCRdb holds only the in-frame ones, with some missing. Of around 250,000 clones listed, roughly 20% are singletons. General study points: Moderate but significant shortening of TCRB CDR3s was recorded in all four CD4+ subsets from Type 1 diabetes patients.

No antigen has been identified for these receptors. Material: naive CD4+ T cells from blood. The receptor set was obtained from a woman between 40 and 50 years old with type 1 diabetes.

This chain links TRBV10-3 with TRBJ1-2, with 10 bases aligning to TRBD1. CDR1 is ENHRY, CDR2 SYGVKD, per germline. After removal of 11 bases from V and 2 bases from J, the junction contained 14 bases not matched to a gene. The CDR3 is 16 residues long. The CDR3 is CAVTGTGEGKNYGYTF. CDR3 DNA: TGTGCCGTTACTGGGACAGGGGAAGGTAAAAACTATGGCTACACCTTC.

This clone appeared a single time. The chain employs TRBV9 and TRBJ2-2, with D hard to call. The germline V gene encodes CDR1 SGDLS and CDR2 YYNGEE. Trimming took off 3 bases at V and 4 bases at J, with 13 bases between the two ends. CDR3 length equals 15 residues. CDR3 protein: CASSAKEVGTGELFF. DNA of the CDR3: TGTGCCAGCAGCGCTAAAGAGGTGGGCACCGGGGAGCTGTTTTTT.

The chain combines TRBV6-5 with TRBJ2-2; TRBD1 might be the D (5 bases). The CDR3 spans 13 residues. Germline assignment: CDR1 MNHEY and CDR2 SVGAGI. Trimming pared 2 bases from V and 7 bases from J, leaving 8 bases between. This CDR3 reads CASSYRGIGELFF. The CDR3 DNA follows: TGTGCCAGCAGTTACAGGGGAATCGGGGAGCTGTTTTTT.

This clone turned up a few times. The genes are TRBV7-2 and TRBJ2-5, with 12 bases aligning to TRBD2. Germline V gene sequence: CDR1 SGHTA, CDR2 FQGNSA. Trimming took 1 base from V and 1 from J; bases not matched to a gene: 4. The CDR3 runs 17 residues. Here the CDR3 DNA reads TGTGCCAGCAGCTTAGTCGGACTAGCGGGGATCCAAGAGACCCAGTACTTC. As protein: CASSLVGLAGIQETQYF. The complete variable domain, with remaining parts taken from reference TRBV7-2 and TRBJ2-5, reads GAGVSQSPSNKVTEKGKDVELRCDPISGHTALYWYRQSLGQGLEFLIYFQGNSAPDKSGLPSDRFSAERTGGSVSTLTIQRTQQEDSAVYLCASSLVGLAGIQETQYFGPGTRLLVL.

In its sample, this clone was seen once. The sample has other DNA sequences that encode this CDR3 too. The V gene is TRBV9, the J gene TRBJ1-1, with D possibly TRBD1 on 5 matching bases. CDR3 length equals 15 residues. Germline lookup yields CDR1 SGDLS and CDR2 YYNGEE. Trimming removed 0 bases at V and 0 bases at J, with 9 bases between. This CDR3 is CASSVGQGMNTEAFF. For the CDR3, the DNA is TGTGCCAGCAGCGTAGGGCAGGGCATGAACACTGAAGCTTTCTTT.

This clone was seen more than once but under ten times. The chain employs TRBV7-2 and TRBJ2-7; 7 bases align to TRBD2. The V segment lost 1 base and the J segment 4 bases; nucleotides outside the gene matches: 1. This CDR3 is built from 13 residues. The V gene's germline CDR1 is SGHTA and CDR2 FQGNSA. Written as DNA, the CDR3 is TGTGCCAGCAGCTTAGGAGCGGGATACGAGCAGTACTTC. This translates into CASSLGAGYEQYF.

This rearrangement joins TRBV5-1 to TRBJ2-2; 7 bases align to TRBD1. CDR1 is SGHRS and CDR2 is YFSETQ in the germline V gene. The J segment lost 7 bases and the V segment lost 2 bases, leaving 8 bases of the junction unmatched. The CDR3 runs 15 residues. The CDR3 sequence is CASSLTGEKDGELFF. CDR3 sequence (DNA): TGCGCCAGCAGCTTAACAGGGGAGAAGGACGGGGAGCTGTTTTTT.

V and J are TRBV19 and TRBJ1-5; 8 nucleotides align to TRBD1. Per germline, CDR1 LNHDA and CDR2 SQIVND (reference sequence). This CDR3 spans 15 amino acids. Trimming cost V 5 bases and J 4 bases; bases outside gene matches: 7. CDR3 coding DNA: TGTGCCAGTAGTTTCGACAGGGGAGGGAATCAGCCCCAGCATTTT. Protein product: CASSFDRGGNQPQHF.

V gene TRBV7-2 combines with J gene TRBJ2-4; tentative D call: TRBD2 (6 bases). Germline loops: CDR1 SGHTA, CDR2 FQGNSA. The CDR3 totals 15 residues. V lost 1 base, J lost 6 bases, and 13 bases lay in between. The CDR3 region is CASSLGGDPLNIQYF. The CDR3 coding sequence is TGTGCCAGCAGCTTAGGGGGGGACCCTTTAAACATTCAGTACTTC.

In DNA form, the CDR3 reads TGTGCCAGCAGCGTAGGGACCTACAGGGGGCTCAATTCACCCCTCCACTTT. Amino acid sequence: CASSVGTYRGLNSPLHF. The V and J genes are TRBV9 and TRBJ1-6; TRBD1 aligns across 9 bases. The germline gives CDR1 SGDLS, CDR2 YYNGEE. The CDR3 consists of 17 residues. V lost 0 bases and J lost 7; bases outside the gene matches: 8.

This clone was observed a handful of times. The J gene is TRBJ2-7, the V gene TRBV6-6, with D perhaps matching TRBD2 (5 bases). Trimming removed 7 bases at V and 1 base at J, with 14 bases between. The CDR3 loop spans 14 amino acids. Germline V lookup: CDR1 MNHNY, CDR2 SVGAGI (reference sequence). The CDR3 coding sequence is TGTGCCAGCAAAGTATCAGCGGAATCCTACGAGCAGTACTTC. It codes for CASKVSAESYEQYF.

This rearrangement joins TRBV7-3 to TRBJ2-4; no reliable D call. V lost 0 bases to trimming and J lost 6 bases, with 9 bases between them. CDR3 length: 14 amino acids. The V gene's germline CDR1 is SGHTA and CDR2 FQGTGA. CDR3 DNA sequence: TGTGCCAGCAGCTTAACTGGTCCGGGAAACATTCAGTACTTC. This gives the protein CASSLTGPGNIQYF.

A word on this clone: Other DNA sequences from this sample encode an identical CDR3 as well. The CDR3: CASSPQLNTEAFF. The CDR3 nucleotides read TGTGCCAGCAGCCCCCAATTGAACACTGAAGCTTTCTTT. This chain connects TRBV9 to TRBJ1-1; D gene ambiguous. The CDR3 extends over 13 amino acids. Germline CDR1 and CDR2: SGDLS and YYNGEE. Between the trimmed V and J ends, which lost 4 bases and 0 bases, there was a span of 7 bases. The full variable domain, rest sourced from reference TRBV9 and TRBJ1-1, is DSGVTQTPKHLITATGQRVTLRCSPRSGDLSVYWYQQSLDQGLQFLIQYYNGEERAKGNILERFSAQQFPDLHSELNLSSLELGDSALYFCASSPQLNTEAFFGQGTRLTVV.

There are a few counts of this clone. The chain has TRBV6-5 and TRBJ2-3, with D tentatively TRBD1 (6 bases). Germline CDR1 MNHEY, CDR2 SVGAGI. The CDR3 length is 15 residues. Trimming removed 6 bases at V and 4 bases at J, with 17 bases between. The CDR3 DNA reads as TGTGCCAGCAGAATCCTAACGGGACAAGCAGATACGCAGTATTTT. Translating gives CASRILTGQADTQYF.

The chain has TRBV7-2 and TRBJ1-3; 8 bases are shared with TRBD1. This CDR3 region has 16 residues. V lost 5 bases, J lost 3 bases, and 9 bases stayed unmatched. The germline V gene encodes CDR1 SGHTA and CDR2 FQGNSA. The DNA of the CDR3 is TGTGCCAGCAGCCCTTTCGGACAGGGAAGTGGAAACACCATATATTTT. Amino acids: CASSPFGQGSGNTIYF.

This clone was counted a few times. The DNA of the CDR3 is TGTGCCATCAGTGGAGAACGAGAGCAGTTCTTC. It is translated as CAISGEREQFF. The V and J genes are TRBV10-3 and TRBJ2-1; D call uncertain. This CDR3 region has 11 residues. V was cut by 4 bases and J by 10 bases, with 8 bases left in between. The germline V gene has CDR1 ENHRY and CDR2 SYGVKD.

The genes are TRBV11-2 and TRBJ2-5, with TRBD2 identical over 7 bases. The CDR3 extends over 15 amino acids. CDR1 SGHAT and CDR2 FQNNGV come from the germline V gene. After removal of 5 bases from V and 5 bases from J, the junction contained 11 bases not matched to a gene. CDR3 loop: CASSPWGGEAETQYF. CDR3 bases: TGTGCCAGCAGCCCCTGGGGGGGAGAGGCGGAGACCCAGTACTTC.

The rearrangement uses TRBV5-1 and TRBJ2-1; D might be TRBD2 (5 bases). Germline V gene lookup returns CDR1 SGHRS and CDR2 YFSETQ. Trimming cost V 2 bases and J 12 bases, with 9 bases left between them. CDR3 size: 11 residues. The CDR3 DNA sequence: TGCGCCAGCAGCTTCGGGGTTGCGCAGTTCTTC. Translated, it gives CASSFGVAQFF.

This clone was counted between two and nine times. V and J are TRBV29-1 and TRBJ1-1, with D perhaps TRBD1 (5 bases). Trimming removed 6 bases at V and 3 bases at J, with 17 bases between. The CDR3 length is 14 residues. The V gene's germline CDR1 is SQVTM and CDR2 ANQGSEA. CDR3 DNA sequence: TGCAGCGTGCGCGGGTCCCGGGGGGACACTGAAGCTTTCTTT. Translated, it gives CSVRGSRGDTEAFF.

The V call is TRBV6-1, the J call TRBJ1-1; D possibly corresponds to TRBD1 (6 bases). CDR3 length equals 15 residues. Trimming took off 1 base at V and 4 bases at J, with 13 bases between the two ends. CDR1 and CDR2 from the germline V gene are MNHNS and SASEGT. The CDR3 bases are TGTGCCAGCAGTGAAGGGCAGGGGACGGTCACTGAAGCTTTCTTT. It translates to CASSEGQGTVTEAFF.

The CDR3 nucleotides read TGTGCCAGCACCGGACAGGGGGCCGGGCAGCCCCAGCATTTT. It translates to CASTGQGAGQPQHF. The chain combines TRBV7-9 with TRBJ1-5, with 11 bases aligning to TRBD1. V shed 7 bases, J shed 7 bases, and the junction held 6 bases outside the gene matches. Per the germline V gene, CDR1 is SEHNR and CDR2 is FQNEAQ (reference sequence). The CDR3 loop spans 14 amino acids.